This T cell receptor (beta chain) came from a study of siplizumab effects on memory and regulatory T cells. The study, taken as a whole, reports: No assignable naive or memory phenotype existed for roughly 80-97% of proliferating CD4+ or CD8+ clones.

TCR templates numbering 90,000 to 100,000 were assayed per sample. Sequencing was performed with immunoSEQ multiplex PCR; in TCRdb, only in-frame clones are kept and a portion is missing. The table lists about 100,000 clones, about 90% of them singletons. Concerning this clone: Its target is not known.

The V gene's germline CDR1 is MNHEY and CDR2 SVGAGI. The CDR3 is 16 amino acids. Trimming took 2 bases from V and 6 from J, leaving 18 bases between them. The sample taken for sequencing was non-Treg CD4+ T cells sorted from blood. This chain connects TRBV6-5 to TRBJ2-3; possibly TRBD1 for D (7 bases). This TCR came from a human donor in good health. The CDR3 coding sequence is TGTGCCAGCAGTTACGCTGGAGGCAGGGGGAGGGATACGCAGTATTTT. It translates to CASSYAGGRGRDTQYF.